This T cell receptor beta chain was recovered during a study of T cell changes during pregnancy in multiple sclerosis. Clones were read by immunoSEQ multiplex PCR, and TCRdb kept only the in-frame ones, dropping some. Of about 40,000 clones detected, under 95% appear once; the ten largest clones hold approximately 12%. Germline CDR1 reads SEHNR; CDR2 reads FQNEAQ (reference sequence). CDR3 size: 13 residues. Between the trimmed V and J ends, which lost 4 bases and 5 bases, there was a span of 12 bases. This sequence was found in a female donor with multiple sclerosis, enrolled in a pregnancy study. The material was CD8+ T cells from peripheral blood mononuclear cells, obtained in the first trimester of pregnancy. The V gene is TRBV7-9, the J gene TRBJ2-7; D might be TRBD1 (6 bases). DNA for the CDR3: TGTGCCAGCAGCTCCAGGGGCTTCCACGAGCAGTACTTC. This translates into CASSSRGFHEQYF. The full variable domain, with the rest looked up from reference TRBV7-9 and TRBJ2-7, is DTGVSQNPRHKITKRGQNVTFRCDPISEHNRLYWYRQTLGQGPEFLTYFQNEAQLEKSRLLSDRFSAERPKGSFSTLEIQRTEQGDSAMYLCASSSRGFHEQYFGPGTRLTVT.